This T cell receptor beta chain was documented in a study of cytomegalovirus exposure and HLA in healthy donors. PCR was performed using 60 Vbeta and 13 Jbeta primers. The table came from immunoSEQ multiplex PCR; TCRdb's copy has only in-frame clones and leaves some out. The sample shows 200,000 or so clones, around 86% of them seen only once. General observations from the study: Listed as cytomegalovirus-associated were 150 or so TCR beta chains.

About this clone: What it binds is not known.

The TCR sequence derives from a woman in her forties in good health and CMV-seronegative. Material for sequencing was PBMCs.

The CDR3 spells CASSYLPAGANEQFF. As DNA, the CDR3 is TGCGCCAGCAGCTACTTACCCGCGGGAGCCAATGAGCAGTTCTTC. This sequence joins TRBV5-1 and TRBJ2-1, with TRBD2 identical over 7 bases. The V and J ends lost 3 bases and 6 bases, in that order; junction bases with no gene match: 9. From germline, CDR1 is SGHRS and CDR2 YFSETQ. The CDR3 has 15 residues.